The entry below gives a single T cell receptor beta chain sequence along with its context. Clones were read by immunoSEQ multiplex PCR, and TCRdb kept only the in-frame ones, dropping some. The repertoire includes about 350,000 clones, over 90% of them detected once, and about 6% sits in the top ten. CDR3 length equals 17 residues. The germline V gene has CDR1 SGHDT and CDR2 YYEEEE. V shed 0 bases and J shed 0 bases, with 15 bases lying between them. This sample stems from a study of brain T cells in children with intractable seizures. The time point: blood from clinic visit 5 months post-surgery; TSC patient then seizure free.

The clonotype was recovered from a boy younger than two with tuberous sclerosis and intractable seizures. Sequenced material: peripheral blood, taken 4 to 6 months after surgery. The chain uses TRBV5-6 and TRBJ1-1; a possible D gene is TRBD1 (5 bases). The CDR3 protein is CASSLARRGSMNTEAFF. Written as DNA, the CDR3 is TGTGCCAGCAGCTTGGCCAGAAGGGGTTCCATGAACACTGAAGCTTTCTTT.